Described below is a single T cell receptor beta chain sequence and its context. The study excluded patients with uncontrolled infection, other autoimmune disease, pregnancy or lactation. The data were obtained in a study of T cells in Graves' hyperthyroidism and ophthalmopathy. RNA transcripts gave rise to amplified TCR beta CDR3 regions. During a first-round RT-PCR of the TCR CDR3, the HTBI primer set was used. TCRdb recomputed calls from the multiplex PCR reads with MiXCR, one row per CDR3 protein. The data show under 450,000 distinct CDR3 sequences, approximately 17% seen once. This CDR3 has 15 amino acids. CDR1 is SGHDN and CDR2 is FVKESK in the germline V gene. V lost 1 base and J lost 5, with 11 bases in between.

Input material: blood. The V gene is TRBV14, the J gene TRBJ2-2; D might be TRBD2 (6 bases). The clonotype originates from a woman aged 25 to 39 with Graves' hyperthyroidism that later progressed to Graves' ophthalmopathy. In nucleotides, the CDR3 is TGTGCCAGCAGCCAAGGCTTAGGGAGGACCGGGGAGCTGTTTTTT. Translated, it gives CASSQGLGRTGELFF. The full variable domain, in which reference TRBV14 and TRBJ2-2 provide the parts outside the CDR3, is EAGVTQFPSHSVIEKGQTVTLRCDPISGHDNLYWYRRVMGKEIKFLLHFVKESKQDESGMPNNRFLAERTGGTYSTLKVQPAELEDSGVYFCASSQGLGRTGELFFGEGSRLTVL.